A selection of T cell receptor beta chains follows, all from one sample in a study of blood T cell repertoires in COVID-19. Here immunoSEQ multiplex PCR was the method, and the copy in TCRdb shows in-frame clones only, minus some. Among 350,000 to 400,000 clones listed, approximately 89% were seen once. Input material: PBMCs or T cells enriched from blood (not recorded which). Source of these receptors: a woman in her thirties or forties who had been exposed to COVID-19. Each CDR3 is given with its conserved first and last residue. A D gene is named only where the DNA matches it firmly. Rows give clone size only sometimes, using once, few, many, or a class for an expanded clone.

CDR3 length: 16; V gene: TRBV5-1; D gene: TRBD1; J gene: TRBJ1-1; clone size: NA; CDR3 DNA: TGCGCCAGCAGCTTGGTGCTCGACAGGGGTCTAACTGAAGCTTTCTTT; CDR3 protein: CASSLVLDRGLTEAFF
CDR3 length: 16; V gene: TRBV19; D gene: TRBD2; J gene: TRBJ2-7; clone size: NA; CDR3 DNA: TGTGCCAGTAGTATAAAACACGGGAGGACCTCCTACGAGCAGTACTTC; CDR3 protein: CASSIKHGRTSYEQYF
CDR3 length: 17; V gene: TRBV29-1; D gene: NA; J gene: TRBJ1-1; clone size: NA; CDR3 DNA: TGCAGCGTTGAAGTGGGGGGACTCACGGGTAGGGTCACTGAAGCTTTCTTT; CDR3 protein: CSVEVGGLTGRVTEAFF
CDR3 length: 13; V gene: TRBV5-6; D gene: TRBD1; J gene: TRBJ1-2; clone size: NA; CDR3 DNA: TGTGCCAGCAGCTTGAGTAGGGGGCAAGGCTACACCTTC; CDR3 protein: CASSLSRGQGYTF
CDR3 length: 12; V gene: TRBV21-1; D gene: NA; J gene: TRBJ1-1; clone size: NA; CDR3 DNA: TGTGCCAGCAGCAGGCGACAGGGGGAGGCTTTCTTT; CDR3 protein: CASSRRQGEAFF
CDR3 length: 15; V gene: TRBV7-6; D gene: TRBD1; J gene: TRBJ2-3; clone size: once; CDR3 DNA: TGTGCCAGCAGCTTAGGGGGACAGAGCACAGATACGCAGTATTTT; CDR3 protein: CASSLGGQSTDTQYF
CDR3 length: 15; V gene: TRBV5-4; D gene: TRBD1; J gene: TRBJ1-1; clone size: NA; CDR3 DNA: TGTGCCAGCAGCCGGGACAGGGGGCGCAAGACTGAAGCTTTCTTT; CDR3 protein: CASSRDRGRKTEAFF
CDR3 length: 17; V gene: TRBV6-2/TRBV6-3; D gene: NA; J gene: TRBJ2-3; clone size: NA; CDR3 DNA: TGTGCCAGCAGTTACCCCCGCCACGCGGGTTCCACAGATACGCAGTATTTT; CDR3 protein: CASSYPRHAGSTDTQYF
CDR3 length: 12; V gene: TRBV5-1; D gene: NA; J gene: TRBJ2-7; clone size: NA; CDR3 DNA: TGCGCCAGCAGCAAGGACAGTTACGAGCAGTACTTC; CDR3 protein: CASSKDSYEQYF
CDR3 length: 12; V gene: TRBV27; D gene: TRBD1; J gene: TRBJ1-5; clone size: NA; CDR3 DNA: TGTGCCAGCAGTCTCAGGGGGCAGCCCCAGCATTTT; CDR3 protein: CASSLRGQPQHF
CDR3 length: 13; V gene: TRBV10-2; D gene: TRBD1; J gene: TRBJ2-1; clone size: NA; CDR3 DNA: TGCGCCAGCAGTCCAACAGGGGGCAATGAGCAGTTCTTC; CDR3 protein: CASSPTGGNEQFF
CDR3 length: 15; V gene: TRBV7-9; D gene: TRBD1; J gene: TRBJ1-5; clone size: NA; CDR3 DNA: TGTGCCAGCAGCCCCGGGACAGCAAGCAATCAGCCCCAGCATTTT; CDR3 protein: CASSPGTASNQPQHF
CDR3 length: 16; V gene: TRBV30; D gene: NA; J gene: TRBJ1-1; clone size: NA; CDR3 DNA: TGTGCCTGGAGTGTAGGTTGGGGGCAGGGAAACACTGAAGCTTTCTTT; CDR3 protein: CAWSVGWGQGNTEAFF
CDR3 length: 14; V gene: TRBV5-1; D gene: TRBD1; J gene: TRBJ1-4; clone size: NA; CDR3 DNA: TGCGCCAGCAGCCCGGGACAGGAGGGAGGAAAACTGTTTTTT; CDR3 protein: CASSPGQEGGKLFF
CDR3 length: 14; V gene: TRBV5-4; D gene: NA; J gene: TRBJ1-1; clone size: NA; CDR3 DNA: TGTGCCAGCAGCCGGGGGGGCCTATTTCCTGAAGCTTTCTTT; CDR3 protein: CASSRGGLFPEAFF
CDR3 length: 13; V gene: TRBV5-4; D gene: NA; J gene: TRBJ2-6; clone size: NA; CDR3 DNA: TGTGCCTTCCGGTTCTCTGGGGCCAACGTCCTGACTTTC; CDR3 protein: CAFRFSGANVLTF
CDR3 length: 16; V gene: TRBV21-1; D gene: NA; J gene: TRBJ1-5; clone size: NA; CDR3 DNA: TGTGCCAGCAGCAAAGAGAACAGGCCGGCCCAACAGCCCCAGCATTTT; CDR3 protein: CASSKENRPAQQPQHF
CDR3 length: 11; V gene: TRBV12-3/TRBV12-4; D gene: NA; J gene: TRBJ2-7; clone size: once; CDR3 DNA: TGTGCCAGCAGTTTACTCCACGAGCAGTACTTC; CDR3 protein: CASSLLHEQYF
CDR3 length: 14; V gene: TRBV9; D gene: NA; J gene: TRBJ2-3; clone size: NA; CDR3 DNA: TGTGCCAGCAGCGTAGGGAGTAGCACAGATACGCAGTATTTT; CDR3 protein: CASSVGSSTDTQYF
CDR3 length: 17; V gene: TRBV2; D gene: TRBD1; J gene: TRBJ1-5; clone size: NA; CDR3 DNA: TGTGCCAGCAGTGCCCGACAGGGCCCTTATGAGATGGAGCCCCAGCATTTT; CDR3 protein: CASSARQGPYEMEPQHF
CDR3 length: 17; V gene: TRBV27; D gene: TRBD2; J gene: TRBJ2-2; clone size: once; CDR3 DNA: TGTGCCAGCAGTCCCCTGCAAGCGGGAGGGCCGGCCGGGGAGCTGTTTTTT; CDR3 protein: CASSPLQAGGPAGELFF
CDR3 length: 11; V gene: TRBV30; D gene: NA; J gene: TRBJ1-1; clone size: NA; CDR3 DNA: TGTGCCTGGAGTGTAATGGCCCAAGCTTTCTTT; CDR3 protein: CAWSVMAQAFF
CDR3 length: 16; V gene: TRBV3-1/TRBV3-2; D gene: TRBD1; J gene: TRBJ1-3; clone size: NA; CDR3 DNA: TGTGCCAGCAGCCTAATAACAGGGGGCCAAGGAAACACCATATATTTT; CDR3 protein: CASSLITGGQGNTIYF
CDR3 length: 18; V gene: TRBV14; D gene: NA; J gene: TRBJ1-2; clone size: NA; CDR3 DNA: TGTGCCAGCAGCCCGACACTCGGAACAGCTCCGAAATACTATGGCTACACCTTC; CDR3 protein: CASSPTLGTAPKYYGYTF
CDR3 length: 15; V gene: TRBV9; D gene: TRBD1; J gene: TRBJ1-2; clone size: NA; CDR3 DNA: TGTGCCAGCAGCGTAGACCAGGGGGCGGACTATGGCTACACCTTC; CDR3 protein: CASSVDQGADYGYTF